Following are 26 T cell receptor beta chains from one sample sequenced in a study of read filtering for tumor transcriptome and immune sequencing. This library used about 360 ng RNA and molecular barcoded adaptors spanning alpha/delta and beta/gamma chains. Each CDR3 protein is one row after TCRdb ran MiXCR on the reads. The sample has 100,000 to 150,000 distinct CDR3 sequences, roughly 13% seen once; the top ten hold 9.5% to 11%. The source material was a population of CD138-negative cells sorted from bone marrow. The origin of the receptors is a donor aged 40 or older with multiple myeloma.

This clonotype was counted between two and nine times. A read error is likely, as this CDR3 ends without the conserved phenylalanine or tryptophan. This CDR3 reads CSAPEDGGELFS. Here the CDR3 DNA reads TGCAGTGCCCCGGAGGATGGCGGGGAGCTGTTTTCT. J is TRBJ2-2 and V is TRBV20-1; tentatively, D is TRBD2 (5 bases). Trimming removed 6 bases from V and 7 bases from J, with 12 bases in between. CDR1 and CDR2 (germline): DFQATT, SNEGSKA (reference sequence). The CDR3 extends over 12 amino acids.

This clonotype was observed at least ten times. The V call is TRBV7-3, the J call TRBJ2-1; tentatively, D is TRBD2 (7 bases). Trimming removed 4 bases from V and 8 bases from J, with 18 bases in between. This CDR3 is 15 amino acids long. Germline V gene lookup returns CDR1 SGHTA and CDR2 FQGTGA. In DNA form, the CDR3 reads TGTGCCAGCAGCTCTAGGGGGGCTAGCGGAGATGAGCAGTTCTTC. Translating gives CASSSRGASGDEQFF.

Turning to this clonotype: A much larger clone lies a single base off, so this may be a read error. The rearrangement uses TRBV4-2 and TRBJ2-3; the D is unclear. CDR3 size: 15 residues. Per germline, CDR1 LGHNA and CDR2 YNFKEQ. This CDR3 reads CASGQALGSTDTQYF. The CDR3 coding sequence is TGTGCCAGCGGCCAAGCCTTAGGGAGCACAGATACGCAGTATTTT.

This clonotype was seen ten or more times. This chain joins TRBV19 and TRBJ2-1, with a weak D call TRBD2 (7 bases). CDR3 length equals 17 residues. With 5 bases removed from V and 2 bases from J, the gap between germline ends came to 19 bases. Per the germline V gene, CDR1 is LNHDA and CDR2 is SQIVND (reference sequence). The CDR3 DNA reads TGTGCCAGTAGTGGGGGCCCTAGCGGCAGTACCTACAATGAGCAGTTCTTC. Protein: CASSGGPSGSTYNEQFF.

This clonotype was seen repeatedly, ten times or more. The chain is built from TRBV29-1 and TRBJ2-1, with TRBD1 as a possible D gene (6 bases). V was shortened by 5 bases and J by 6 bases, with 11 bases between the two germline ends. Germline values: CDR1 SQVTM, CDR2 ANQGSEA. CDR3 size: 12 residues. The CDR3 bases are TGCAGCGTTTCAGAAGGGGGCAATGAGCAGTTCTTC. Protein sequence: CSVSEGGNEQFF.

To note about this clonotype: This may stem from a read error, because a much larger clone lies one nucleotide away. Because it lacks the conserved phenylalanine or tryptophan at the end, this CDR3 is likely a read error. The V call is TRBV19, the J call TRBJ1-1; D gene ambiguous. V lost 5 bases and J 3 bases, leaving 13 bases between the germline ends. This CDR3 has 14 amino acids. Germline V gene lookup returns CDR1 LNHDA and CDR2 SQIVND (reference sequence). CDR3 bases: TGTGCCAGTAGTTGGGAAACCTGGGACACTGAAGCTTTCTAT. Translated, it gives CASSWETWDTEAFY.

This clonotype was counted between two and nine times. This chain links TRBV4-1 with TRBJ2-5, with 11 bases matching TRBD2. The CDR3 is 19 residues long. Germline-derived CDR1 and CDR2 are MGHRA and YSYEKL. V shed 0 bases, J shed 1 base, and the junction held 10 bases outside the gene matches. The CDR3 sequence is CASSQEALAGGSPQETQYF. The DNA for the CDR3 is TGCGCCAGCAGCCAAGAAGCGCTAGCGGGGGGATCCCCCCAAGAGACCCAGTACTTC.

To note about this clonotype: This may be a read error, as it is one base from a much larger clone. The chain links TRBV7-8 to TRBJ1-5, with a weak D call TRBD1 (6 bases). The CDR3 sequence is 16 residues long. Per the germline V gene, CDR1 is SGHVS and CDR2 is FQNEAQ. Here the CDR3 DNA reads TGTGCCAGCAGCGAAGACCCAGGGGTGAGGAATCAGCCCCGGCATTTT. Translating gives CASSEDPGVRNQPRHF.

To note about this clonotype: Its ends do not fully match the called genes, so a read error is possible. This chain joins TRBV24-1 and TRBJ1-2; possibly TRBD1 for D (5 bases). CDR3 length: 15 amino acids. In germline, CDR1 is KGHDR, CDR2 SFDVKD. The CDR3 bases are TGTGCCATCAGTGCCGGGACGGATTTTTACTATGGCTACACCTTC. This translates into CAISAGTDFYYGYTF.

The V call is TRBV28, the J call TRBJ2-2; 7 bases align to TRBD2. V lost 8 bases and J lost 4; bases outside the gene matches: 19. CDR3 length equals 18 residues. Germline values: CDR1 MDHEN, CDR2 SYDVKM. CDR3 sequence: CASSSDFRVAGATGELFF. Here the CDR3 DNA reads TGTGCCAGCTCCTCCGACTTTCGCGTGGCGGGAGCCACCGGGGAGCTGTTTTTT.

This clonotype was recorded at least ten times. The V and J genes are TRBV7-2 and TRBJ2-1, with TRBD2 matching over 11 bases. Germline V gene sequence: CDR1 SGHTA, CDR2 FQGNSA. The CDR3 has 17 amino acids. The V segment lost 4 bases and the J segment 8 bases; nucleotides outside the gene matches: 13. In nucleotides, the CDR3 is TGTGCCAGCAGCTCGATACAACTAGCGGGAGTCTTCTATGAGCAGTTCTTC. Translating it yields CASSSIQLAGVFYEQFF.

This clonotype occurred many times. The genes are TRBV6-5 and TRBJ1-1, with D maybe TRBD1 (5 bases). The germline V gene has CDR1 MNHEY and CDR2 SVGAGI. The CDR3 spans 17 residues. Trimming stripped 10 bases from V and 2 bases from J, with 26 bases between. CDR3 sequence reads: CATRRNMGGGINTEAFF. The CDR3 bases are TGTGCCACCAGACGGAATATGGGGGGTGGGATAAACACTGAAGCTTTCTTT.

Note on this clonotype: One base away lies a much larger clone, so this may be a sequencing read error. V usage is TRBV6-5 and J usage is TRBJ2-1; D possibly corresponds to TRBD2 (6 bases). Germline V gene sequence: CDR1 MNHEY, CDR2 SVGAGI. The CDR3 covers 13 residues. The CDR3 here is CATRLGPYNERSF. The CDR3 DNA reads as TGTGCCACCAGACTAGGACCTTACAATGAGCGGTCCTTC.

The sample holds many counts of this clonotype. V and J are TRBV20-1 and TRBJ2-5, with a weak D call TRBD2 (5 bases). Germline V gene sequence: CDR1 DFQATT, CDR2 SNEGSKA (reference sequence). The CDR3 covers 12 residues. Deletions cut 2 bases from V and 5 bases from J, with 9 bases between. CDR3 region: CSARSGDETQYF. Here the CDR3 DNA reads TGCAGTGCTAGATCCGGGGATGAGACCCAGTACTTC.

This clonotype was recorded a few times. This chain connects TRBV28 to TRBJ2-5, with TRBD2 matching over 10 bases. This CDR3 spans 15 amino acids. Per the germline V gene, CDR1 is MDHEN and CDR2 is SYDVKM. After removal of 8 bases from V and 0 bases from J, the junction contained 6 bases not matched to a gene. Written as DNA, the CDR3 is TGTGCCAGCTCCGGGACTAGCGCGTACCAAGAGACCCAGTACTTC. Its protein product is CASSGTSAYQETQYF.

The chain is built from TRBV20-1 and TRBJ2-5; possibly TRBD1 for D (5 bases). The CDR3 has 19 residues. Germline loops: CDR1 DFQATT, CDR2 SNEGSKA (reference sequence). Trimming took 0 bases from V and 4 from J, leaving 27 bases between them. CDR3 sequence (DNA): TGCAGTGCTAGAGATGCAGGACACTCGCCCTCATCTCTCTCAGAGACCCAGTACTTC. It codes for CSARDAGHSPSSLSETQYF.

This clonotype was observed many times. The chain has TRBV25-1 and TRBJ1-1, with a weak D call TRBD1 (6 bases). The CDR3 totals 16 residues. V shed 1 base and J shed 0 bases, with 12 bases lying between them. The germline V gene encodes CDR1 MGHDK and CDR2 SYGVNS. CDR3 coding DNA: TGTGCCAGCAGTGAATTAGGGGGTCAACTGAACACTGAAGCTTTCTTT. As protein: CASSELGGQLNTEAFF.

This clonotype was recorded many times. CDR3 protein: CASSLASWNNEQFF. CDR3 sequence (DNA): TGTGCCAGCAGCTTAGCGTCGTGGAACAATGAGCAGTTCTTC. V usage is TRBV7-9 and J usage is TRBJ2-1; D ambiguous. CDR3 length: 14 amino acids. The ends were cut back, 0 bases at V and 5 bases at J, with 8 bases in the middle. Germline V gene lookup returns CDR1 SEHNR and CDR2 FQNEAQ (reference sequence). The complete variable domain, with remaining parts taken from reference TRBV7-9 and TRBJ2-1, reads DTGVSQNPRHKITKRGQNVTFRCDPISEHNRLYWYRQTLGQGPEFLTYFQNEAQLEKSRLLSDRFSAERPKGSFSTLEIQRTEQGDSAMYLCASSLASWNNEQFFGPGTRLTVL.

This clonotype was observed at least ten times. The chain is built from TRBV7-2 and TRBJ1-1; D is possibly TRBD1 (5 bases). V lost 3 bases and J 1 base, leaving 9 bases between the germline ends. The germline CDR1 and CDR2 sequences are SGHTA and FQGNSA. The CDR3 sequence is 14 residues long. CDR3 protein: CASSFGGPNTEAFF. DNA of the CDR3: TGTGCCAGCAGCTTCGGGGGACCGAACACTGAAGCTTTCTTT.

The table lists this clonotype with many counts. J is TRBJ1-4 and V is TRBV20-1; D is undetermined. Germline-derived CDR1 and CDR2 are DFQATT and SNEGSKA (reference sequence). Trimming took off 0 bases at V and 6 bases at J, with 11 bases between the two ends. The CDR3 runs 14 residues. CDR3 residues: CSARDVVGDEKLFF. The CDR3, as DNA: TGCAGTGCTAGAGATGTGGTGGGCGATGAAAAACTGTTTTTT.

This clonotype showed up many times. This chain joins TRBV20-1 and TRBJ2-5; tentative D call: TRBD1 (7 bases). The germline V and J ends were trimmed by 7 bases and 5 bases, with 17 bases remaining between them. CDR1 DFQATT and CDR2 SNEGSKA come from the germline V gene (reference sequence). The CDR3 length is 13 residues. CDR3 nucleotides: TGCAGTGTTATTTACAGGGGAGGCGAGACCCAGTACTTC. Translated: CSVIYRGGETQYF.

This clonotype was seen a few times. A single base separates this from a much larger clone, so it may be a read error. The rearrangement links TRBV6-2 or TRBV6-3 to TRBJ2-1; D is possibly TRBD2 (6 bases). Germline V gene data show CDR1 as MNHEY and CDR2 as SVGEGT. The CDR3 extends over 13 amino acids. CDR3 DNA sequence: TGTGCCACCCGGGAGTTCTCCTACAATGGGCAGTTCTTC. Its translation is CATREFSYNGQFF.

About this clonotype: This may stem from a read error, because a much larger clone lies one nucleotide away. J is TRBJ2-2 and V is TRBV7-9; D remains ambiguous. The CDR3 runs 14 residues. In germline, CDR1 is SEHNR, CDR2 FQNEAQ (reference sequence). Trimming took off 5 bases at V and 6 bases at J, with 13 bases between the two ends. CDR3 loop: CASSPTAEAGELFF. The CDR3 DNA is TGTGCCAGCAGCCCAACGGCAGAGGCCGGGGAGCTGTTTTTT.

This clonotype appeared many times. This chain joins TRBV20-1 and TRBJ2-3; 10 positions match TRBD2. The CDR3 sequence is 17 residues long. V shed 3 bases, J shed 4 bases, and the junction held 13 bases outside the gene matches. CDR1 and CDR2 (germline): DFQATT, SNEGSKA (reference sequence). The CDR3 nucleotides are TGCAGTGCTAGTCCCGGACTAACGAGCGGGGGGGCAGATACGCAGTATTTT. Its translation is CSASPGLTSGGADTQYF.

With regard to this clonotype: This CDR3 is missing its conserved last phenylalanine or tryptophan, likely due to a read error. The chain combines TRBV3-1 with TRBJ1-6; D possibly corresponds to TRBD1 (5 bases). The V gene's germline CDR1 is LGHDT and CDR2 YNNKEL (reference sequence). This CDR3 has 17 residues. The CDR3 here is CASNQDKGAGRNSPLHS. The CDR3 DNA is TGTGCCAGCAACCAAGACAAAGGGGCAGGGAGGAATTCACCCCTCCACTCT.

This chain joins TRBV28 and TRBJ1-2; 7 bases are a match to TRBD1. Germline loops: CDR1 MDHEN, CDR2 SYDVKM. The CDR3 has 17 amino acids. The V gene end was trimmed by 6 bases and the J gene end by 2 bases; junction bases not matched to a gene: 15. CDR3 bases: TGTGCCAGCAGCCCCGGAGGAGGGGGCGGGATAAACTATGGCTACACCTTC. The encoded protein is CASSPGGGGGINYGYTF.